Below, 22 T cell receptor beta chains from the same sample are listed, as sequenced in a study of blood T cell repertoires in COVID-19. Using immunoSEQ multiplex PCR, the repertoire was profiled, and TCRdb retains in-frame clones only, with some absent. Of 250,000 to 400,000 clones detected, 85% to 90% appear once; the ten largest clones hold less than 3.5%. The sample consisted of peripheral blood. These receptors all stem from a young woman with COVID-19, enrolled during active disease.

This chain connects TRBV19 to TRBJ1-1; perhaps TRBD1 as D (6 bases). The CDR3 consists of 17 residues. The germline CDR1 and CDR2 sequences are LNHDA and SQIVND (reference sequence). Between the trimmed V and J ends, which lost 5 bases and 4 bases, there was a span of 23 bases. CDR3 nucleotide sequence: TGTGCCAGTAGTTTGGTTTGGCGGGGGGCAATGGCCACTGAAGCTTTCTTT. Amino acid sequence: CASSLVWRGAMATEAFF.

This chain joins TRBV27 and TRBJ2-1; 7 bases are shared with TRBD1. Per germline, CDR1 MNHEY and CDR2 SMNVEV (reference sequence). The length of the CDR3 is 14 residues. Trimming cost V 4 bases and J 7 bases; bases outside gene matches: 7. The DNA of the CDR3 is TGTGCCAGCAGTTCCTCGACAGGGTGGAATGAGCAGTTCTTC. Protein product: CASSSSTGWNEQFF.

The chain recombines TRBV10-3 with TRBJ1-2; 9 positions agree with TRBD1. CDR3 length: 14 amino acids. Germline CDR1 reads ENHRY; CDR2 reads SYGVKD. With 8 bases clipped from V and 8 bases from J, the junction kept 12 bases outside the gene matches. The CDR3 DNA reads TGTGCCATCGCGGGACAGGGTCTATCGGACGGCTACACCTTC. As protein: CAIAGQGLSDGYTF.

The gene calls are TRBV2 and TRBJ2-1; D gene uncertain. CDR1 and CDR2 (germline): SNHLY, FYNNEI. V was clipped by 6 bases and J by 0 bases, with 9 bases between them. The CDR3 covers 14 residues. The DNA for the CDR3 is TGTGCCAGCAGCGAGGTTAACTCCTACAATGAGCAGTTCTTC. Protein sequence: CASSEVNSYNEQFF.

This sequence joins TRBV5-6 and TRBJ2-7; TRBD1 might be the D (6 bases). V lost 3 bases and J lost 4, with 14 bases in between. The germline V gene encodes CDR1 SGHDT and CDR2 YYEEEE. The CDR3 sequence is 14 residues long. The CDR3 spells CASSWRRTVYEQYF. The CDR3 bases are TGTGCCAGCAGCTGGCGGAGGACAGTTTACGAGCAGTACTTC.

The chain links TRBV2 to TRBJ2-1, with D tentatively TRBD1 (5 bases). Trimming removed 3 bases at V and 7 bases at J, with 13 bases between. Per the germline V gene, CDR1 is SNHLY and CDR2 is FYNNEI. The CDR3 consists of 14 residues. CDR3 amino acids: CASSEKTRVNEQFF. The CDR3 nucleotides read TGTGCCAGCAGTGAGAAAACCAGGGTTAATGAGCAGTTCTTC.

CDR3 coding DNA: TGTGCCACCAGCAGAGATACCGGGACAGGAGCCTACGAGCAGTACTTC. As protein: CATSRDTGTGAYEQYF. The gene calls are TRBV15 and TRBJ2-7; 8 bases line up with TRBD1. This CDR3 is built from 16 residues. Unmatched junction bases numbered 6, after V lost 0 bases and J lost 2 bases. The germline V gene encodes CDR1 LNHNV and CDR2 YYDKDF (reference sequence).

This clone was found once. This sequence joins TRBV30 and TRBJ1-1, with a weak D call TRBD1 (6 bases). CDR1 GTSNPN and CDR2 SVGIG come from the germline V gene (reference sequence). The V and J ends lost 3 bases and 1 base respectively, with 18 bases between them. The CDR3 contains 16 residues. CDR3 nucleotides: TGTGCCTGGAGCTTAAGGGGGGGGAGCGCGAACACTGAAGCTTTCTTT. Protein product: CAWSLRGGSANTEAFF.

The chain recombines TRBV5-4 with TRBJ2-2, with D maybe TRBD2 (5 bases). Germline CDR1 is SGHNT and CDR2 is YYREEE (reference sequence). The CDR3 totals 14 residues. Trimming took 5 bases from V and 5 from J, leaving 13 bases between them. Here the CDR3 DNA reads TGTGCCAGCAGAAACGCCGGGGAAACCGGGGAGCTGTTTTTT. It specifies CASRNAGETGELFF.

CDR3 DNA: TGTGCCAGCAGTTTAAGCGTGAATTCACCCCTCCACTTT. Its protein is CASSLSVNSPLHF. V usage is TRBV27 and J usage is TRBJ1-6; D call uncertain. The CDR3 contains 13 residues. Trimming left V 2 bases short and J 7 bases short, with 6 bases between. CDR1 is MNHEY and CDR2 is SMNVEV in the germline V gene (reference sequence).

Details on this clone: The junction shows a germline mismatch at one end, possibly a read error. The rearrangement links TRBV6-6 to TRBJ1-5; D call uncertain. Per the germline V gene, CDR1 is MNHNY and CDR2 is SVGAGI (reference sequence). The CDR3 is 14 amino acids. The CDR3 is CASTYGGFGQPQHF. The CDR3, as DNA: TGTGCCAGCACTTACGGAGGGTTTGGGCAGCCCCAGCATTTT.

The chain combines TRBV19 with TRBJ2-7; D might be TRBD1 (6 bases). CDR1 is LNHDA and CDR2 is SQIVND in the germline V gene (reference sequence). The V gene lost 6 bases and the J gene lost 3 bases, with 24 bases spanning the gap. The CDR3 covers 17 residues. The CDR3 DNA is TGTGCCAGTAGCCCACGAGGGACATACTATTCTAACTACGAGCAGTACTTC. It is translated as CASSPRGTYYSNYEQYF.

The DNA for the CDR3 is TGTGCCTGGGAGGGGGACAGGGGGCGAGCTGAAGCTTTCTTT. Protein: CAWEGDRGRAEAFF. The gene calls are TRBV30 and TRBJ1-1; the match to TRBD1 covers 12 bases. The germline V gene has CDR1 GTSNPN and CDR2 SVGIG (reference sequence). The V segment lost 5 bases and the J segment 6 bases; nucleotides outside the gene matches: 7. The CDR3 runs to 14 residues.

This clone appeared a few times. The chain joins TRBV27 to TRBJ1-3; 9 positions match TRBD1. The CDR3 is made up of 16 amino acids. J was trimmed by 3 bases and V by 2 bases; bases with no gene match: 5. Germline V gene lookup returns CDR1 MNHEY and CDR2 SMNVEV (reference sequence). CDR3 residues: CASSLRGTGNGNTIYF. CDR3 coding DNA: TGTGCCAGCAGTTTACGGGGGACAGGGAATGGAAACACCATATATTTT.

This chain uses TRBV27 with TRBJ2-5; tentatively, D is TRBD2 (6 bases). Trimming took off 6 bases at V and 4 bases at J, with 18 bases between the two ends. Germline V gene lookup returns CDR1 MNHEY and CDR2 SMNVEV (reference sequence). CDR3 size: 15 residues. CDR3 residues: CASRASVLQRETQYF. The CDR3 DNA follows: TGTGCCAGCAGAGCTAGCGTTTTGCAACGAGAGACCCAGTACTTC.

This rearrangement joins TRBV4-1 to TRBJ1-2, with D uncertain. This CDR3 contains 12 residues. V gave up 0 bases and J gave up 7 bases, with 6 bases separating them. Germline loops: CDR1 MGHRA, CDR2 YSYEKL. The chain's CDR3 is CASSQERGGYTF. The DNA of the CDR3 is TGCGCCAGCAGCCAAGAGAGAGGTGGCTACACCTTC.

The genes are TRBV19 and TRBJ1-2; the match to TRBD1 covers 7 bases. CDR3 length: 15 amino acids. Germline V gene data show CDR1 as LNHDA and CDR2 as SQIVND (reference sequence). The ends lost 3 bases at V and 3 bases at J; junction bases unmatched: 7. CDR3: CASSILDRADYGYTF. The CDR3 nucleotides read TGTGCCAGTAGTATCCTAGACAGGGCGGACTATGGCTACACCTTC.

This chain connects TRBV7-2 to TRBJ2-1; 12 positions match TRBD2. The CDR3 has 16 amino acids. The J segment lost 9 bases and the V segment lost 3 bases, leaving 9 bases of the junction unmatched. Germline loops: CDR1 SGHTA, CDR2 FQGNSA. CDR3 sequence: CASSLKTSGGLREQFF. The CDR3, as DNA: TGTGCCAGCAGCTTGAAGACTAGCGGGGGCCTCCGTGAGCAGTTCTTC.

The chain uses TRBV18 and TRBJ2-1, with a tentative D call TRBD2 (6 bases). This CDR3 is 16 amino acids long. Germline-derived CDR1 and CDR2 are KGHSH and LQKENI. The V and J ends lost 3 bases and 1 base respectively, with 13 bases between them. The CDR3 DNA follows: TGTGCCAGCTCACCTCCCACAGGAGGGTCCTACAATGAGCAGTTCTTC. Its protein product is CASSPPTGGSYNEQFF.

V and J are TRBV25-1 and TRBJ2-1, with 7 bases identical to TRBD2. CDR1 MGHDK and CDR2 SYGVNS come from the germline V gene. The CDR3 is made up of 14 amino acids. V gave up 5 bases and J gave up 7 bases; unmatched junction bases: 8. The CDR3, as DNA: TGTGCCAGCAGTCGCGCGGGAGAGGGGAATGAGCAGTTCTTC. Protein sequence: CASSRAGEGNEQFF.

This clone appeared a few times. At the DNA level, this CDR3 is encoded by other sequences in the same sample as well. The gene calls are TRBV3-1 (or the pseudogene TRBV3-2) and TRBJ1-5; TRBD1 is a possible D gene (6 bases). Trimming shortened V by 3 bases and J by 2 bases, and 8 bases separated the two germline ends. CDR3 size: 14 residues. The germline V gene has CDR1 LGHDT and CDR2 YNNKEL (reference sequence). The CDR3 coding sequence is TGTGCCAGCAGCCACAGGGGCGGCAATCAGCCCCAGCATTTT. Translated, it gives CASSHRGGNQPQHF.

This clone appeared many times. The chain uses TRBV7-2 and TRBJ2-1, with 8 bases aligning to TRBD2. Germline V gives CDR1 SGHTA, CDR2 FQGNSA. This CDR3 is built from 15 residues. The V and J ends lost 0 bases and 8 bases, in that order; junction bases with no gene match: 6. As DNA, the CDR3 is TGTGCCAGCAGCTTAGCTTCCGGACTAGCCCATGAGCAGTTCTTC. This encodes CASSLASGLAHEQFF.